This TCR beta chain was obtained from a study of neurological immune-mediated disorders. Synthesis of cDNA was performed by 5'RACE using 10-nucleotide random UMIs. TCRdb passed the 5' RACE reads through MiXCR, listing each CDR3 protein once. The table includes 55,000 to 60,000 distinct CDR3 sequences, 3% to 4% detected once. Study conclusions and caveats: Private repertoires in all groups were suggested by the absence of shared CDR3 amino acid sequences among expanded clones across subjects.

In its sample, this clonotype was seen many times. Its antigen is not identified. The CDR3 loop spans 15 amino acids. Trimming removed 4 bases at V and 2 bases at J, with 15 bases between. CDR1 and CDR2 (germline): SGHRS, YFSETQ. The unsorted libraries originated from 2 million PBMCs that had been stored at -80 C. This clonotype was obtained from a woman in her 30s with multiple sclerosis. The sequencing input was PBMCs. The chain recombines TRBV5-1 with TRBJ1-2; possible D gene TRBD1, 5 bases. Written as DNA, the CDR3 is TGCGCCAGCAGCCCCGGGACGAAGGGGAACTATGGCTACACCTTC. Residues: CASSPGTKGNYGYTF.